The 8 T cell receptor beta chains below come from one sample, sequenced in a study of control samples from healthy donors and cancer patients. Data came from immunoSEQ multiplex PCR; TCRdb stores just in-frame clones and leaves some out. The sample holds more than 150,000 clones; 85% to 95% are singletons and the top ten take roughly 2.3%. Sequencing used blood. These receptors all stem from a man aged 50 to 60 in good health.

The rearrangement links TRBV5-1 to TRBJ1-3; no clear D. V was cut by 4 bases and J by 1 base, with 9 bases left in between. CDR3 size: 14 residues. Per the germline V gene, CDR1 is SGHRS and CDR2 is YFSETQ. In DNA form, the CDR3 reads TGCGCCAGCAGCCCTGCCGGGTCTGGAAACACCATATATTTT. Translating it yields CASSPAGSGNTIYF.

The genes are TRBV5-1 and TRBJ2-3; TRBD2 matches at 10 bases. J gave up 4 bases and V 1 base, and 6 bases lay outside the gene matches. This CDR3 has 16 residues. The germline V gene encodes CDR1 SGHRS and CDR2 YFSETQ. CDR3 coding DNA: TGCGCCAGCAGCTTGACTAGCGGGAAAGTCGCAGATACGCAGTATTTT. Its translation: CASSLTSGKVADTQYF.

The chain has TRBV15 and TRBJ1-2; tentatively, D is TRBD1 (5 bases). There are 12 residues in the CDR3. V shed 5 bases and J shed 10 bases, with 14 bases lying between them. Germline V gene data show CDR1 as LNHNV and CDR2 as YYDKDF (reference sequence). Here the CDR3 reads CATSGGGRNYTF. The DNA for the CDR3 is TGTGCCACCAGCGGGGGGGGACGGAACTACACCTTC. The variable domain in full, completed from reference TRBV15 and TRBJ1-2, reads DAMVIQNPRYQVTQFGKPVTLSCSQTLNHNVMYWYQQKSSQAPKLLFHYYDKDFNNEADTPDNFQSRRPNTSFCFLDIRSPGLGDTAMYLCATSGGGRNYTFGSGTRLTVV.

The rearrangement joins TRBV11-3 to TRBJ2-7, with 8 nucleotides matching TRBD2. The CDR3 runs to 15 residues. V dropped 1 base and J dropped 2; count of bases not matched to a gene: 4. From germline, CDR1 is SGHNT and CDR2 YENEEA. The CDR3 nucleotides are TGTGCCAGCAGCTTAGCTGCGGGGGGCGCCTACGAGCAGTACTTC. It yields the protein CASSLAAGGAYEQYF.

V and J are TRBV6-2 or TRBV6-3 and TRBJ2-1, with TRBD2 matching 9 bases. The trim removed 3 bases at V and 5 bases at J, leaving 8 bases unmatched. This CDR3 region has 16 residues. CDR1 MNHEY and CDR2 SVGEGT come from the germline V gene. CDR3 protein: CASSYRAGGLNNEQFF. The CDR3 nucleotides read TGTGCCAGCAGTTATAGGGCGGGAGGGCTCAACAATGAGCAGTTCTTC.

This chain uses TRBV11-2 with TRBJ1-4; D perhaps matches TRBD1 (6 bases). CDR1 is SGHAT, CDR2 FQNNGV, per germline. V was cut by 5 bases and J by 5 bases, with 18 bases left in between. This CDR3 has 16 residues. CDR3 sequence (DNA): TGTGCCAGCAGCCCCCAGCGACAGGTACCGAATGAAAAACTGTTTTTT. It yields the protein CASSPQRQVPNEKLFF.

The sample holds a few counts of this clone. For the CDR3, the DNA is TGTGCCAGCTCACCGGGGACAGCTAACTATGGCTACACCTTC. Amino acid sequence: CASSPGTANYGYTF. This sequence joins TRBV18 and TRBJ1-2; TRBD1 aligns across 7 bases. J was trimmed by 0 bases and V by 3 bases; bases with no gene match: 1. This CDR3 is built from 14 residues. The germline V gene encodes CDR1 KGHSH and CDR2 LQKENI.

This rearrangement joins TRBV2 to TRBJ2-7, with 8 bases aligning to TRBD2. The CDR3 sequence is 17 residues long. Per germline, CDR1 SNHLY and CDR2 FYNNEI. With 3 bases clipped from V and 5 bases from J, the junction kept 15 bases outside the gene matches. As DNA, the CDR3 is TGTGCCAGCAGTGATGCCCTGGGGGCGGGAGGTATTGACGAGCAGTACTTC. This codes for CASSDALGAGGIDEQYF.